These T cell receptor beta chains were read from a single sample in a study of T cell changes during pregnancy in multiple sclerosis. Profiled with immunoSEQ multiplex PCR; TCRdb holds only in-frame clones, not every one. Of about 100,000 clones detected, about 94% appear once; the ten largest clones hold approximately 0.97%. The sequencing here drew on peripheral blood, taken before pregnancy. The receptor source for this set is a female donor with multiple sclerosis, enrolled in a pregnancy study. Each CDR3 is given with its conserved first and last residue. A D gene is named only where the DNA matches it firmly. A row's size may be missing; if present it is once, few, many or a size class.

J gene,V gene,clone size,D gene,CDR3 protein,CDR3 DNA
TRBJ2-1,TRBV27,.,.,CASSSWGQTYNEQFF,TGTGCCAGCAGTTCCTGGGGGCAGACCTACAATGAGCAGTTCTTC
TRBJ1-3,TRBV2,.,TRBD1,CASSLTGGSGNTIYF,TGTGCCAGCAGCCTGACAGGGGGGTCGGGAAACACCATATATTTT
TRBJ2-5,TRBV7-9,.,.,CASSLAGGAAAQETQYF,TGTGCCAGCAGCTTAGCCGGAGGGGCAGCCGCGCAAGAGACCCAGTACTTC
TRBJ2-7,TRBV14,.,TRBD1,CASSQVRGQEQYF,TGTGCCAGCAGCCAAGTAAGGGGGCAAGAGCAGTACTTC
TRBJ2-1,TRBV5-1,.,TRBD1,CASSAYRGGNNEQFF,TGCGCCAGCAGCGCCTACAGGGGTGGTAACAATGAGCAGTTCTTC
TRBJ2-2,TRBV14,once,.,CASGSGLTGELFF,TGTGCCAGCGGTTCAGGGCTCACCGGGGAGCTGTTTTTT
TRBJ1-5,TRBV4-1,.,.,CASSQEAGLNQPQHF,TGCGCCAGCAGCCAAGAAGCAGGGCTTAATCAGCCCCAGCATTTT
TRBJ1-2,TRBV2,once,TRBD1,CASVLAGQGRNYGYTF,TGTGCCAGCGTACTTGCCGGACAGGGTAGGAACTATGGCTACACCTTC
TRBJ2-1,TRBV13,.,TRBD1,CASRPQGTVSYNEQFF,TGTGCCAGCAGACCACAGGGGACGGTTTCCTACAATGAGCAGTTCTTC
TRBJ1-4,TRBV5-1,.,.,CASSLAGDLNEKLFF,TGCGCCAGCAGCTTGGCTGGGGACTTGAATGAAAAACTGTTTTTT
TRBJ2-7,TRBV27,.,TRBD1,CASSRYGTGVDEQYF,TGTGCCAGCAGCCGATACGGGACAGGGGTGGACGAGCAGTACTTC
TRBJ1-2,TRBV2,.,.,CASSSRDGYTF,TGTGCCAGCAGTTCGAGGGATGGCTACACCTTC
TRBJ2-7,TRBV25-1,.,TRBD2,CASSEFSGRSYEQYF,TGTGCCAGCAGTGAATTTAGCGGGAGATCCTACGAGCAGTACTTC
TRBJ1-2,TRBV4-1,.,.,CASSQVSGGYTF,TGCGCCAGCAGCCAAGTTTCAGGGGGCTACACCTTC
TRBJ1-2,TRBV7-9,.,TRBD1,CASSQLQGGRYGYTF,TGTGCCAGCAGCCAATTACAGGGGGGCCGCTATGGCTACACCTTC
TRBJ2-7,TRBV5-1,.,.,CASSLVVDSYEQYF,TGCGCCAGCAGCTTGGTGGTAGACTCCTACGAGCAGTACTTC
TRBJ2-2,TRBV5-6,.,.,CASSEAGTTFYTGELFF,TGTGCCAGCAGCGAGGCCGGTACCACCTTTTACACCGGGGAGCTGTTTTTT
TRBJ1-3,TRBV4-1,few,.,CASSQLGSGNTIYF,TGCGCCAGCAGCCAACTCGGTTCTGGAAACACCATATATTTT
TRBJ2-7,TRBV6-1,.,.,CASSELSSEQYF,TGTGCCAGCAGTGAATTGAGCTCCGAGCAGTACTTC
TRBJ1-1,TRBV28,.,.,CASRGGTPNTEAFF,TGTGCCAGCAGGGGAGGGACACCGAACACTGAAGCTTTCTTT
TRBJ2-3,TRBV9,.,.,CASSVYGQSTDTQYF,TGTGCCAGCAGCGTATATGGTCAGAGCACAGATACGCAGTATTTT
TRBJ2-7,TRBV9,.,TRBD2,CASSVGDGLAATYEQYF,TGTGCCAGCAGCGTAGGAGACGGACTAGCGGCTACCTACGAGCAGTACTTC
TRBJ1-5,TRBV7-9,.,TRBD1,CASSSWTGERSGNQPQHF,TGTGCCAGCAGCTCATGGACAGGGGAGAGGTCGGGCAATCAGCCCCAGCATTTT
TRBJ2-5,TRBV15,.,TRBD1,CATSKGRQGTETQYF,TGTGCCACCAGCAAGGGGAGACAGGGGACAGAGACCCAGTACTTC
TRBJ2-7,TRBV19,.,TRBD2,CASRSGLANEQYF,TGTGCCAGTCGTTCGGGACTAGCTAACGAGCAGTACTTC
TRBJ1-5,TRBV7-2,once,TRBD1,CASSPGTGSNQPQHF,TGTGCCAGCAGCCCCGGGACAGGGAGCAATCAGCCCCAGCATTTT
TRBJ2-1,TRBV9,.,TRBD2,CASSVLSGSFNEQFF,TGTGCCAGCAGCGTCCTTAGCGGGAGTTTCAATGAGCAGTTCTTC
TRBJ1-5,TRBV4-2,few,.,CASSQGPHQPQHF,TGTGCCAGCAGCCAAGGGCCTCATCAGCCCCAGCATTTT
TRBJ2-2,TRBV19,.,TRBD2,CASNGEGGDTGELFF,TGTGCCAGTAACGGGGAGGGCGGGGACACCGGGGAGCTGTTTTTT
TRBJ1-4,TRBV28,.,.,CASKLAGGEKLFF,TGTGCCAGCAAATTAGCGGGAGGCGAAAAACTGTTTTTT
TRBJ2-7,TRBV15,.,TRBD2,CATSALESSGSYEQYF,TGTGCCACCAGCGCCCTGGAGTCTAGCGGGAGCTACGAGCAGTACTTC